This T cell receptor beta chain was profiled in a study of OX40 agonist ivuxolimab in advanced cancers. Study context: Three dose-escalation patients had partial responses: one with hepatocellular carcinoma and two with cutaneous melanoma.

Sequencing used immunoSEQ multiplex PCR; TCRdb keeps in-frame clones, though not all of them. The sample yields around 39,000 clones, about 85% seen once. The germline V and J ends were trimmed by 8 bases and 9 bases, with 11 bases remaining between them. CDR1 SNHLY and CDR2 FYNNEI come from the germline V gene. The CDR3 contains 12 residues. Note on this clone: Its target is not known.

Study-level results: CD8+ T cells averaged more expanded clones than CD4+.

This chain joins TRBV2 and TRBJ1-6; no clear D gene. The TCR originated in an adult with an advanced solid tumor such as melanoma, head and neck, liver or kidney cancer. Sample: CD4+ or CD8+ T cells sorted from blood, taken in a trial of the OX40 agonist ivuxolimab. The CDR3 region has the DNA TGTGCCAGCGGCCGCTACGGTTCACCCCTCCACTTT. Its translation is CASGRYGSPLHF.